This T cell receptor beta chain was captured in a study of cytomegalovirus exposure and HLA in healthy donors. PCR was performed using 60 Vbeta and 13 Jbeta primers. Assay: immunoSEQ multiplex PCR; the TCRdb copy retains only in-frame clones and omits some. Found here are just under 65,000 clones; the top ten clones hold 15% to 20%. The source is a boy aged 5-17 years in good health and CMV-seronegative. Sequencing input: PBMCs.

The CDR3 bases are TGCGCCAGCAGCTTGGATCCGGACTTTTACGAGCAGTACTTC. Translation gives CASSLDPDFYEQYF. V is TRBV5-1 and J is TRBJ2-7, with D possibly being TRBD2 (5 bases). In germline, CDR1 is SGHRS, CDR2 YFSETQ. This CDR3 is 14 amino acids long. V was pared by 0 bases and J by 4 bases, with 11 bases between. The entire variable domain, with the rest obtained from reference TRBV5-1 and TRBJ2-7, is as follows: KAGVTQTPRYLIKTRGQQVTLSCSPISGHRSVSWYQQTPGQGLQFLFEYFSETQRNKGNFPGRFSGRQFSNSRSEMNVSTLELGDSALYLCASSLDPDFYEQYFGPGTRLTVT.